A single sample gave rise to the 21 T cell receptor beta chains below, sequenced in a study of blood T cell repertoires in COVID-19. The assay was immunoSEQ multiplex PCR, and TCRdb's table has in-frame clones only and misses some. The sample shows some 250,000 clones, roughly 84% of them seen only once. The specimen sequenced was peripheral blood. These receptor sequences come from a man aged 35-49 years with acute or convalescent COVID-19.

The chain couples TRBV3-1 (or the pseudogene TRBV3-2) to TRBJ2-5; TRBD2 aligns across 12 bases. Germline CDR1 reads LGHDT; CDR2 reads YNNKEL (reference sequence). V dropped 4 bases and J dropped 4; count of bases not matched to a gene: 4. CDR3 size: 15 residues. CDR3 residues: CASSPGLAGRETQYF. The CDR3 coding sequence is TGTGCCAGCAGCCCGGGACTAGCGGGTCGAGAGACCCAGTACTTC.

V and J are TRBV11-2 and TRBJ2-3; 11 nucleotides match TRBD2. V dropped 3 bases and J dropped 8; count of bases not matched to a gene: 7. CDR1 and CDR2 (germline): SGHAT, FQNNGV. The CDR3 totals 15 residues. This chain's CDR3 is CASSFSGRATSTQYF. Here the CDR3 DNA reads TGTGCCAGCAGCTTTAGCGGGAGGGCCACGAGTACGCAGTATTTT.

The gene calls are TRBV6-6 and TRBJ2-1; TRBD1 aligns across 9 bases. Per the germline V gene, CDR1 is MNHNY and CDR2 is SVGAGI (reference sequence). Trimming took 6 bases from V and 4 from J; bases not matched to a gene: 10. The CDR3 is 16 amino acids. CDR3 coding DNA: TGTGCCAGCAGCCACAGGGGGCTTGGGGGGTACAATGAGCAGTTCTTC. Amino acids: CASSHRGLGGYNEQFF.

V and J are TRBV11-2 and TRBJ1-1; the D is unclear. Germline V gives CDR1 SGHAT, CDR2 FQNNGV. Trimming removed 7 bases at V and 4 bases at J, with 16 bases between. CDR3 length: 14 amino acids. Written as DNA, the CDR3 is TGTGCCAGCAAGCCGGAGTCGGGGAGCACTGAAGCTTTCTTT. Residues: CASKPESGSTEAFF.

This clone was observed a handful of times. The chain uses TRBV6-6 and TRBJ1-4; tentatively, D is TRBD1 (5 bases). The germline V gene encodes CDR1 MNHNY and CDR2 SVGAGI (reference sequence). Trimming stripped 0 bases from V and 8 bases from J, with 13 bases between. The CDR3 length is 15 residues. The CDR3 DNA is TGTGCCAGCAGTTACTCAGGCAGACGGGGGGAAAAACTGTTTTTT. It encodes CASSYSGRRGEKLFF.

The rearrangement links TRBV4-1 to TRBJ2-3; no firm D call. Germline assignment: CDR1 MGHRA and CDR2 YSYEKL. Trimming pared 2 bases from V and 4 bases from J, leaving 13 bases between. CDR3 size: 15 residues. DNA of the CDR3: TGCGCCAGCAGCCAACTCATCGAGTCCGCAGATACGCAGTATTTT. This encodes CASSQLIESADTQYF.

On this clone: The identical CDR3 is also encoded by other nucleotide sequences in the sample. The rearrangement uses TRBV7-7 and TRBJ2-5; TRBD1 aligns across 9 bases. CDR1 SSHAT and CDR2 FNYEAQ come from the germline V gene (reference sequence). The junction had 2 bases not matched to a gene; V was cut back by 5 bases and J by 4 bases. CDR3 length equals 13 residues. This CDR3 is CASSPQGAETQYF. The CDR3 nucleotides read TGTGCCAGCAGCCCACAGGGGGCAGAGACCCAGTACTTC.

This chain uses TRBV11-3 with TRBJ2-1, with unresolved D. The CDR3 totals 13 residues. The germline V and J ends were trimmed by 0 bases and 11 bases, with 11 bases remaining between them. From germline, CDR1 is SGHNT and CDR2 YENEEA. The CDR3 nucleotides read TGTGCCAGCAGCTTAGATGCTGCGCGCCAGCAGTTCTTC. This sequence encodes CASSLDAARQQFF.

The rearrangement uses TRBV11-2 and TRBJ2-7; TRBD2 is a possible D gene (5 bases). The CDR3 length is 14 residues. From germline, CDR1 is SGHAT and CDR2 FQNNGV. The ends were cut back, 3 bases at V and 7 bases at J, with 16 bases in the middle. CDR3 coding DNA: TGTGCCAGCAGCTTCGACTGGCCGACGGGGGAGCAGTACTTC. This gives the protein CASSFDWPTGEQYF.

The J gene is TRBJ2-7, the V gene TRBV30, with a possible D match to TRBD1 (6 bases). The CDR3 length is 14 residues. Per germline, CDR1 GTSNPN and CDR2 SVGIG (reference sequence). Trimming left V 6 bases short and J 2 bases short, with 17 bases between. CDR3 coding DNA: TGTGCCTGCCACCCCAGGGACAATCCCTACGAGCAGTACTTC. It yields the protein CACHPRDNPYEQYF.

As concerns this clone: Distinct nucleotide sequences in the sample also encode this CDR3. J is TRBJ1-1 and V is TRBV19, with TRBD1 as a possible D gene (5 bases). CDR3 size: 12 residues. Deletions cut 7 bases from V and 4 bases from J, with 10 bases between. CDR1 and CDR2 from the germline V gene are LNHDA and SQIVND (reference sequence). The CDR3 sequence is CASTTGSTEAFF. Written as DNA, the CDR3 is TGTGCCAGTACCACAGGTTCCACTGAAGCTTTCTTT.

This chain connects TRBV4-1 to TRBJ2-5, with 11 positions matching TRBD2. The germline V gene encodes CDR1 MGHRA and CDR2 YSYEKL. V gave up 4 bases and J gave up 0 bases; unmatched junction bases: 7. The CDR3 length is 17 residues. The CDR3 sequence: CASSPGTSGKYQETQYF. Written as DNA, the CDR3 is TGCGCCAGCAGCCCCGGGACTAGCGGAAAGTACCAAGAGACCCAGTACTTC.

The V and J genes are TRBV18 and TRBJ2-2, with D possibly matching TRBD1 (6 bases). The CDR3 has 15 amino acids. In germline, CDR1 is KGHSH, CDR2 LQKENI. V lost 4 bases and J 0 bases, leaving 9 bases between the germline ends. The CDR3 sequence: CASSRQVANTGELFF. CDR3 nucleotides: TGTGCCAGCTCACGACAGGTTGCGAACACCGGGGAGCTGTTTTTT.

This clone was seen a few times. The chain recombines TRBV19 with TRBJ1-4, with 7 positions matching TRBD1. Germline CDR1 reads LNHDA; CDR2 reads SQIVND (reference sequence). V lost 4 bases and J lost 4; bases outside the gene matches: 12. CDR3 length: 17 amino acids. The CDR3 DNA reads TGTGCCAGTAGTACATCCCCCGCCGGGACAGTTAATGAAAAACTGTTTTTT. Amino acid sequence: CASSTSPAGTVNEKLFF.

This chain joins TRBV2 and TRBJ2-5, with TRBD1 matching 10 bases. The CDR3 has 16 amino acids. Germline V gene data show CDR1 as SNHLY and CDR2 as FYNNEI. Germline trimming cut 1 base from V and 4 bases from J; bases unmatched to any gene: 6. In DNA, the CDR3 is TGTGCCAGCAGTGAAGGGACAGGGGGTTCGGGAGAGACCCAGTACTTC. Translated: CASSEGTGGSGETQYF.

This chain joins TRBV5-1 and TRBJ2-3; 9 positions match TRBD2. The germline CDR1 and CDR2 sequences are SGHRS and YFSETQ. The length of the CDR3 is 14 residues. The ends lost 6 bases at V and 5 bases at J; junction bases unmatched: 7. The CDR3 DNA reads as TGCGCCAGCAAGTTGCGGGAGGGAAGAGATACGCAGTATTTT. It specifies CASKLREGRDTQYF. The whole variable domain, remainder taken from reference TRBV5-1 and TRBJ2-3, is KAGVTQTPRYLIKTRGQQVTLSCSPISGHRSVSWYQQTPGQGLQFLFEYFSETQRNKGNFPGRFSGRQFSNSRSEMNVSTLELGDSALYLCASKLREGRDTQYFGPGTRLTVL.

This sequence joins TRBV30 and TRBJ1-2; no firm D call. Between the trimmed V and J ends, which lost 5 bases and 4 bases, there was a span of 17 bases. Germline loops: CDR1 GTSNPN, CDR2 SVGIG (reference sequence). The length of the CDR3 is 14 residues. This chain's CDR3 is CAWAPSRVTYGYTF. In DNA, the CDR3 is TGTGCCTGGGCCCCGAGCCGAGTTACCTATGGCTACACCTTC.

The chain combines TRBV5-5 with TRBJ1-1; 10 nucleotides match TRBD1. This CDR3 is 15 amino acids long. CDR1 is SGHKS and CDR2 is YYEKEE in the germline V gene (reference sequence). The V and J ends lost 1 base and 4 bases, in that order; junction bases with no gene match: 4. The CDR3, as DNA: TGTGCCAGCAGCTTGTACGGACAGGGGGTCACTGAAGCTTTCTTT. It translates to CASSLYGQGVTEAFF.

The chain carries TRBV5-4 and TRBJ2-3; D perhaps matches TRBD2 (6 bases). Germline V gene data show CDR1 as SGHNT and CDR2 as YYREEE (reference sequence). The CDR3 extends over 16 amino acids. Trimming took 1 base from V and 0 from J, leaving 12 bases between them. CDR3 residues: CASSLRRGTSTDTQYF. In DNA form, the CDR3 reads TGTGCCAGCAGCTTGAGACGCGGGACCAGCACAGATACGCAGTATTTT.

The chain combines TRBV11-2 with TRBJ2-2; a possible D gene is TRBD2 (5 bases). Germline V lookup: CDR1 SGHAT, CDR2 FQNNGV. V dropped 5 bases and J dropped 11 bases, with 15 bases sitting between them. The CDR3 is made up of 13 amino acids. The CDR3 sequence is CASSLRSGSELFF. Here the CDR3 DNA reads TGTGCCAGCAGCCTCCGGTCGGGATCTGAGCTGTTTTTT.

In DNA form, the CDR3 reads TGTGCCAGCAGCCGAATCGAGGAAGGTGAAAAACTGTTTTTT. It translates to CASSRIEEGEKLFF. The chain carries TRBV3-1 (or the pseudogene TRBV3-2) and TRBJ1-4; D remains ambiguous. The CDR3 sequence is 14 residues long. V was clipped by 4 bases and J by 7 bases, with 13 bases between them. CDR1 and CDR2 (germline): LGHDT, YNNKEL (reference sequence).